These 15 T cell receptor beta chains were sequenced from one sample in a study of T cells in Graves' hyperthyroidism and ophthalmopathy. There were TCR beta CDR3 regions amplified from RNA transcripts. The HTBI set primed first-round TCR CDR3 RT-PCR. TCRdb used MiXCR to reprocess the multiplex PCR reads, holding one entry per CDR3 protein. The table shows approximately 400,000 distinct CDR3 sequences, with around a sixth occurring only once. The sequencing sample was made of blood. Receptor source: a young woman with Graves' hyperthyroidism that later progressed to Graves' ophthalmopathy.

CDR3 nucleotides: TGTGCCAGCAGCTTGAGGAGCAATCAGCCCCAGCATTTT. As protein: CASSLRSNQPQHF. The chain carries TRBV5-6 and TRBJ1-5; D call uncertain. The CDR3 has 13 residues. Germline loops: CDR1 SGHDT, CDR2 YYEEEE. The V and J ends lost 1 base and 1 base respectively, with 3 bases between them.

The sample holds many counts of this clonotype. The rearrangement uses TRBV29-1 and TRBJ2-1; D is perhaps TRBD2 (6 bases). Looked up from germline, CDR1 is SQVTM and CDR2 is ANQGSEA. The V end was cut by 3 bases, the J end by 9 bases, with 21 bases between. The CDR3 runs to 15 residues. The CDR3 DNA sequence: TGCAGCGTTGAGGGGTACGGGGGAGTAGATGTTGAGCAGTTCTTC. This encodes CSVEGYGGVDVEQFF.

Notes on this clonotype: Just one base apart from a much larger clone, this may be a read error. The genes are TRBV7-9 and TRBJ2-1, with TRBD1 matching 7 bases. This CDR3 contains 14 residues. Germline V CDR1 and CDR2: SEHNR, FQNEAQ (reference sequence). DNA of the CDR3: TGTGCCAGCGGCTTGACAGGGAGAGATTATGAGCAGTTCTTC. The encoded protein is CASGLTGRDYEQFF.

Remarks on this clonotype: This may come from a read error, since a much larger clone is one base off. The rearrangement links TRBV18 to TRBJ2-7; D might be TRBD1 or TRBD2, each matching 5 bases. The CDR3 length is 15 residues. Germline CDR1 and CDR2: KGHSH and LQKENI. V lost 2 bases and J lost 5, with 16 bases in between. Here the CDR3 DNA reads TGTGCCAGCTCACCAACTCGGGACGGCCAGGACGAGCAGTACTTC. Translation: CASSPTRDGQDEQYF.

This clonotype was seen at least ten times. This sequence joins TRBV11-2 and TRBJ2-5; D is unresolved. The CDR3 totals 13 residues. Germline values: CDR1 SGHAT, CDR2 FQNNGV. The ends were cut back, 5 bases at V and 0 bases at J, with 7 bases in the middle. As DNA, the CDR3 is TGTGCCAGCAGCGCAGGAAACCAAGAGACCCAGTACTTC. Protein: CASSAGNQETQYF.

V gene TRBV6-1 combines with J gene TRBJ2-7; D ambiguous. The V gene lost 5 bases and the J gene lost 0 bases, with 14 bases spanning the gap. Germline V lookup: CDR1 MNHNS, CDR2 SASEGT. This CDR3 contains 15 residues. This CDR3 reads CASSQGTFSSYEQYF. DNA of the CDR3: TGTGCCAGCAGTCAAGGAACTTTTAGCTCCTACGAGCAGTACTTC.

This clonotype was detected a few times. V and J are TRBV19 and TRBJ1-2; 7 nucleotides align to TRBD1. Germline-derived CDR1 and CDR2 are LNHDA and SQIVND (reference sequence). The trim removed 8 bases at V and 4 bases at J, leaving 13 bases unmatched. The CDR3 extends over 15 amino acids. The CDR3 nucleotides are TGTGCCAGTGACCAATCCACAGGGGATCTCTATGGCTACACCTTC. This encodes CASDQSTGDLYGYTF.

This clonotype appeared many times. This chain links TRBV10-3 with TRBJ2-5, with D possibly being TRBD1 or TRBD2 (6 bases each). The V and J ends lost 3 bases and 5 bases respectively, with 19 bases between them. Germline V gives CDR1 ENHRY, CDR2 SYGVKD. This CDR3 comprises 16 residues. CDR3 residues: CAISEQEGRGSETQYF. The CDR3 coding sequence is TGTGCCATCAGTGAACAGGAGGGCAGGGGATCGGAGACCCAGTACTTC.

This clonotype appeared many times. This chain uses TRBV3-1 with TRBJ2-1; 12 positions agree with TRBD2. With V trimmed by 0 bases and J by 5 bases, 5 bases remained unmatched. Germline V gives CDR1 LGHDT, CDR2 YNNKEL (reference sequence). The CDR3 loop spans 17 amino acids. The CDR3 loop reads CASSQDQTSGRNNEQFF. In DNA, the CDR3 is TGTGCCAGCAGCCAAGATCAAACTAGCGGGAGGAACAATGAGCAGTTCTTC.

This clonotype has a handful of counts. The V gene is TRBV6-1, the J gene TRBJ2-5; D is unclear. The germline V gene has CDR1 MNHNS and CDR2 SASEGT. The CDR3 runs to 13 residues. V lost 3 bases, J lost 2 bases, and 7 bases lay in between. In DNA form, the CDR3 reads TGTGCCAGCAGTGAGATAGGGCAAGAGACCCAGTACTTC. It yields the protein CASSEIGQETQYF.

This clonotype was recorded at least ten times. The rearrangement links TRBV3-1 to TRBJ2-7; tentative D call: TRBD2 (6 bases). Germline CDR1 LGHDT, CDR2 YNNKEL (reference sequence). The CDR3 covers 13 residues. V gave up 4 bases and J gave up 6 bases, with 13 bases separating them. The CDR3 is CASSLGGFLEQYF. The CDR3 coding sequence is TGTGCCAGCAGCCTGGGGGGTTTCCTCGAGCAGTACTTC.

This clonotype turned up a few times. This chain connects TRBV20-1 to TRBJ2-1; 8 nucleotides match TRBD2. Germline CDR1 is DFQATT and CDR2 is SNEGSKA (reference sequence). The V segment lost 6 bases and the J segment 0 bases; nucleotides outside the gene matches: 13. This CDR3 region has 17 residues. CDR3 DNA: TGCAGTGCCCCCCCTGCGGGAGGAGTATACTCCTACAATGAGCAGTTCTTC. Its translation is CSAPPAGGVYSYNEQFF.

In this sample, this clonotype turned up many times. This chain uses TRBV7-2 with TRBJ2-1, with D possibly matching TRBD1 (6 bases). V lost 2 bases and J lost 9, with 14 bases in between. Germline CDR1 and CDR2: SGHTA and FQGNSA. The CDR3 is made up of 14 amino acids. The DNA of the CDR3 is TGTGCCAGCAGCTTACAAGGGGGAAGGGGTGAGCAGTTCTTC. Amino acid sequence: CASSLQGGRGEQFF. The full variable domain, with the rest looked up from reference TRBV7-2 and TRBJ2-1, is GAGVSQSPSNKVTEKGKDVELRCDPISGHTALYWYRQSLGQGLEFLIYFQGNSAPDKSGLPSDRFSAERTGGSVSTLTIQRTQQEDSAVYLCASSLQGGRGEQFFGPGTRLTVL.

This clonotype turned up a few times. The V call is TRBV7-9, the J call TRBJ2-4; no clear D gene. The CDR3 contains 14 residues. V shed 2 bases and J shed 1 base, with 6 bases lying between them. CDR1 is SEHNR and CDR2 is FQNEAQ in the germline V gene (reference sequence). The CDR3 bases are TGTGCCAGCAGCTTATCCATCGCCAAAAACATTCAGTACTTC. Its translation is CASSLSIAKNIQYF.

This clonotype was counted many times. The CDR3 coding sequence is TGTGCCAGCAGCTTATCATTACGGGGGCTCGGGACCCCTGGGAATGAGCAGTTCTTC. This encodes CASSLSLRGLGTPGNEQFF. The rearrangement joins TRBV7-2 to TRBJ2-1; perhaps D is TRBD1 or TRBD2 (6 bases each). Trimming took off 2 bases at V and 7 bases at J, with 27 bases between the two ends. Germline CDR1 reads SGHTA; CDR2 reads FQGNSA. The CDR3 has 19 residues.